This T cell receptor beta chain was sequenced for a study of metastatic and nonmetastatic thyroid tumors. Not a single patient had been given any form of treatment at any point before undergoing thyroid surgery. TCRdb re-clonotyped the PCR reads through MiXCR. The sample has over 30,000 clones, over 15% seen once; the top ten hold around 11%. In this sample, this clone turned up many times. The origin of this receptor is a male donor with papillary thyroid cancer or a benign thyroid nodule (not recorded which). Some clones in this sample may be carry-over from other donors' samples. The source material was blood.

The CDR3 DNA reads as TGTGCCAGCAGCGAGGATGACGGACGGAACACTGAAGCTTTCTTT. The encoded protein is CASSEDDGRNTEAFF. The chain carries TRBV11-1 and TRBJ1-1; D unresolved. In germline, CDR1 is SGHAT, CDR2 FQDESV (reference sequence). This CDR3 region has 15 residues. Trimming pared 5 bases from V and 1 base from J, leaving 14 bases between.